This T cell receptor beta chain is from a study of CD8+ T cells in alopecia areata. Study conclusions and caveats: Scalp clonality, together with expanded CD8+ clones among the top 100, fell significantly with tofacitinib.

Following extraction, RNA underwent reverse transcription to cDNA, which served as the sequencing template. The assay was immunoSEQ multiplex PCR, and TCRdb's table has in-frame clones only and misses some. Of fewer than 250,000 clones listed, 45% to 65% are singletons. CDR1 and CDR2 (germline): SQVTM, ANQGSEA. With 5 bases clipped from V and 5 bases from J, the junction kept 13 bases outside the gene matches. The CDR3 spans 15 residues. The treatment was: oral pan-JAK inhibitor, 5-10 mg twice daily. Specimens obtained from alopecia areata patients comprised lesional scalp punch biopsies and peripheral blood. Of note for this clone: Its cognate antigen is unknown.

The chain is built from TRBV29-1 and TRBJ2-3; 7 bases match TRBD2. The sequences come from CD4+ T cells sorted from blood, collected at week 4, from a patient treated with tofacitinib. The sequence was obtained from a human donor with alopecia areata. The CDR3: CSVWGGGGDLDTQYF. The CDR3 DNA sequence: TGCAGCGTTTGGGGGGGTGGCGGGGACCTAGATACGCAGTATTTT.